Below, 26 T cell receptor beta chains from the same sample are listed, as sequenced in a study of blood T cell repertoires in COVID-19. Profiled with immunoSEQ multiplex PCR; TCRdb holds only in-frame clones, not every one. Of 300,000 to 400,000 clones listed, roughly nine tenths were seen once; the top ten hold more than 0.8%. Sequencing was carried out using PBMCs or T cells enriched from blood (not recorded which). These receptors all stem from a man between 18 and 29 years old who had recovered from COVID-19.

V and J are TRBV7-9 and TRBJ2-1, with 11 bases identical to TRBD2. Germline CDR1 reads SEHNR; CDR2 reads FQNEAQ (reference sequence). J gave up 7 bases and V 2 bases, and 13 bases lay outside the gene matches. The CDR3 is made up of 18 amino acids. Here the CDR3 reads CASSLPRRLAGIRNEQFF. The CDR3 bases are TGTGCCAGCAGCTTACCGCGAAGACTAGCGGGAATTCGTAATGAGCAGTTCTTC.

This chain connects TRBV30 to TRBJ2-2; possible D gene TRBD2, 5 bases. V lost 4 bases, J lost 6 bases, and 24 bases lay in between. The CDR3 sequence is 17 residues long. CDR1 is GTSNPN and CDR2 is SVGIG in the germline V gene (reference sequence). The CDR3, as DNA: TGTGCCTGGACGCTGAAAAGCGGCGTTTTAAGGGCCGGGGAGCTGTTTTTT. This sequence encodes CAWTLKSGVLRAGELFF.

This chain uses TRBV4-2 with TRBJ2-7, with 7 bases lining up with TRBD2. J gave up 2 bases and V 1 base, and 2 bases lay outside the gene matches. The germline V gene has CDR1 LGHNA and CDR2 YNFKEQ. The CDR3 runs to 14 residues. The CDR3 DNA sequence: TGTGCCAGCAGCCAAGGGGGAGGGGCCTACGAGCAGTACTTC. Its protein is CASSQGGGAYEQYF.

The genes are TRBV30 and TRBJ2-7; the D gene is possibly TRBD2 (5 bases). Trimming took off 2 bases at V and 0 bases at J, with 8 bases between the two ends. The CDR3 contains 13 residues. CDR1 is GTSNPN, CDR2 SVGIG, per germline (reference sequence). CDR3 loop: CAWSRGSSYEQYF. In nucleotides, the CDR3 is TGTGCCTGGAGTCGAGGGTCCTCCTACGAGCAGTACTTC.

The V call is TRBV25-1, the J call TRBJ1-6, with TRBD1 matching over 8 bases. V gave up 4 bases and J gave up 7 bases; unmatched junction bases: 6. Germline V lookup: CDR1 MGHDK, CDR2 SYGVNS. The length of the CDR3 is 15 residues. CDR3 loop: CASSATGTGNSPLHF. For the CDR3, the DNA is TGTGCCAGCAGTGCGACCGGGACAGGAAATTCACCCCTCCACTTT. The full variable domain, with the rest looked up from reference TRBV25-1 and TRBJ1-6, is EADIYQTPRYLVIGTGKKITLECSQTMGHDKMYWYQQDPGMELHLIHYSYGVNSTEKGDLSSESTVSRIRTEHFPLTLESARPSHTSQYLCASSATGTGNSPLHFGNGTRLTVT.

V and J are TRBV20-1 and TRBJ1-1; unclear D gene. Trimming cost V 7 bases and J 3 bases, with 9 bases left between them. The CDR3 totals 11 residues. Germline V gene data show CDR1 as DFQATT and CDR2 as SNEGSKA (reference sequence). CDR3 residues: CSVWGDTEAFF. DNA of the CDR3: TGCAGTGTGTGGGGAGACACTGAAGCTTTCTTT.

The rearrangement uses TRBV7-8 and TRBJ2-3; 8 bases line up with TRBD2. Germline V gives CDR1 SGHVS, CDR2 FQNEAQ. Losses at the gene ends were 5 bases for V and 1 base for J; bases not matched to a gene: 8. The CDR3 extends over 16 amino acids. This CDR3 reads CASSLKRELGTDTQYF. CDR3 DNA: TGTGCCAGCAGCCTCAAGCGGGAGTTGGGCACAGATACGCAGTATTTT. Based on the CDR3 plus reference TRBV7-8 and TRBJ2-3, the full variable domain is GAGVSQSPRYKVAKRGQDVALRCDPISGHVSLFWYQQALGQGPEFLTYFQNEAQLDKSGLPSDRFFAERPEGSVSTLKIQRTQQEDSAVYLCASSLKRELGTDTQYFGPGTRLTVL.

The CDR3 bases are TGTGCCAGCAGCCCTGTAGCGGGAGTGCGGACCGGGGAGCTGTTTTTT. Protein sequence: CASSPVAGVRTGELFF. The genes are TRBV7-2 and TRBJ2-2; 9 nucleotides match TRBD2. The junction had 9 bases not matched to a gene; V was cut back by 5 bases and J by 5 bases. The CDR3 totals 16 residues. In germline, CDR1 is SGHTA, CDR2 FQGNSA.

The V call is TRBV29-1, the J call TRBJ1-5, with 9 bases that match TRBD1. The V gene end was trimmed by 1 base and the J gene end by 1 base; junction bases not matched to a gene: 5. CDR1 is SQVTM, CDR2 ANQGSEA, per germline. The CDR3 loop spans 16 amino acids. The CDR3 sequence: CSVEGTGEGSNQPQHF. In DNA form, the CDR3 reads TGCAGCGTTGAAGGGACAGGGGAGGGGAGCAATCAGCCCCAGCATTTT.

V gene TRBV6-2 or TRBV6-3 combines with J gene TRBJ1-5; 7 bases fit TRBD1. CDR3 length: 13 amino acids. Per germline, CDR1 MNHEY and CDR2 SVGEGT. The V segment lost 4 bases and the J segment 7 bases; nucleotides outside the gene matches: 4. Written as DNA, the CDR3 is TGTGCCAGCAGTTCCCTAGGGGGCCAGCCCCAGCATTTT. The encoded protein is CASSSLGGQPQHF.

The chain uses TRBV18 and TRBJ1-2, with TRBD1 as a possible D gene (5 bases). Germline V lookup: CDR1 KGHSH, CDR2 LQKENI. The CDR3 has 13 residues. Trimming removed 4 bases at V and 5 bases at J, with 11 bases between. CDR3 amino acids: CASSRGDGYGYTF. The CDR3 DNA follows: TGTGCCAGCTCACGGGGGGACGGGTATGGCTACACCTTC.

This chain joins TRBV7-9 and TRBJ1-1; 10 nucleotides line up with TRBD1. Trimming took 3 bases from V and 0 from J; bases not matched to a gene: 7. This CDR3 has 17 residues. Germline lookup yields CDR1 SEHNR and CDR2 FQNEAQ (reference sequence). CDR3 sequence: CASSLTRDRGLNTEAFF. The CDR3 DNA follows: TGTGCCAGCAGCTTGACCCGGGACAGGGGTTTGAACACTGAAGCTTTCTTT.

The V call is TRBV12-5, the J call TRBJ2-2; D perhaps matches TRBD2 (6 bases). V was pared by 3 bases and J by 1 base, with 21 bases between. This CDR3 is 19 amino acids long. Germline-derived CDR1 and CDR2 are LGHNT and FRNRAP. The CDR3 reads CASGFHLRPTGLNTGELFF. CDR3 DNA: TGTGCTAGTGGTTTTCACCTGCGCCCGACGGGACTGAACACCGGGGAGCTGTTTTTT.

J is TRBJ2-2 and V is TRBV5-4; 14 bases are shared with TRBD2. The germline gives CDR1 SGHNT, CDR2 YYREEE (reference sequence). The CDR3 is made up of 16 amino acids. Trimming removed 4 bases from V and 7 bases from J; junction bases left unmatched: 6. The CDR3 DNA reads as TGTGCCAGCAGCCAGGGACTAGCGGGAGAGGGCGGGGAGCTGTTTTTT. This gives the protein CASSQGLAGEGGELFF. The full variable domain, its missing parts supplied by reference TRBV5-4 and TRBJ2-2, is ETGVTQSPTHLIKTRGQQVTLRCSSQSGHNTVSWYQQALGQGPQFIFQYYREEENGRGNFPPRFSGLQFPNYSSELNVNALELDDSALYLCASSQGLAGEGGELFFGEGSRLTVL.

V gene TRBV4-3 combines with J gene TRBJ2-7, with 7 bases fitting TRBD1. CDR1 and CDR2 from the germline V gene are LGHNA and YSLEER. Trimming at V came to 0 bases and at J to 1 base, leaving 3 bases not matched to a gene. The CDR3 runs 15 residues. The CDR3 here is CASSQDTDRSYEQYF. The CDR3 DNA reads TGCGCCAGCAGCCAAGATACGGACAGGTCCTACGAGCAGTACTTC.

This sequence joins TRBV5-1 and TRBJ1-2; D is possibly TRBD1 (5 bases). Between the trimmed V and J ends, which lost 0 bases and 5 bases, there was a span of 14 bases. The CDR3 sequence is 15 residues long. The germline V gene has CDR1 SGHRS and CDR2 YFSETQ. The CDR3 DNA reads TGCGCCAGCAGCTTGGGGGGCCAGGGCCTTTATGGCTACACCTTC. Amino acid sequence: CASSLGGQGLYGYTF.

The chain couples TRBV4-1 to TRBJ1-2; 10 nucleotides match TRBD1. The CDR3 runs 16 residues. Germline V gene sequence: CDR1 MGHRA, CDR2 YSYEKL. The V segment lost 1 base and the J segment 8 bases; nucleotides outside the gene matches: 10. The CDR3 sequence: CASSQVYSGTGAGYTF. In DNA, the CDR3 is TGCGCCAGCAGCCAAGTGTATTCCGGGACAGGGGCGGGCTACACCTTC.

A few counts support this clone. The CDR3 coding sequence is TGTGCCAGCTCACCCCTCGGGGGGAGTAGGAATGAGCAGTTCTTC. It translates to CASSPLGGSRNEQFF. The V gene is TRBV18, the J gene TRBJ2-1; 7 nucleotides align to TRBD2. Losses at the gene ends were 3 bases for V and 7 bases for J; bases not matched to a gene: 9. The CDR3 has 15 amino acids. The germline CDR1 and CDR2 sequences are KGHSH and LQKENI.

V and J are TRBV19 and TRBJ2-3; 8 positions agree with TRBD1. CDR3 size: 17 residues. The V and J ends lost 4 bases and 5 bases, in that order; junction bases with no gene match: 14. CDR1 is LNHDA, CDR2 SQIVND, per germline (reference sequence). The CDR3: CASSTPKDRVEEDTQYF. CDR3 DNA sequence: TGTGCCAGTAGTACGCCCAAGGACAGGGTAGAAGAAGATACGCAGTATTTT.

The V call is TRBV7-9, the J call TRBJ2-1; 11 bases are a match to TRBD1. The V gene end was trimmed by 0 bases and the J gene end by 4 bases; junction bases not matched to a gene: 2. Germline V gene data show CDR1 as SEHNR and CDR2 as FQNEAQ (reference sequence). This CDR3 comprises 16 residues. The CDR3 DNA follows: TGTGCCAGCAGCTTAGCGGACAGGGGGCCTTACAATGAGCAGTTCTTC. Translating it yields CASSLADRGPYNEQFF.

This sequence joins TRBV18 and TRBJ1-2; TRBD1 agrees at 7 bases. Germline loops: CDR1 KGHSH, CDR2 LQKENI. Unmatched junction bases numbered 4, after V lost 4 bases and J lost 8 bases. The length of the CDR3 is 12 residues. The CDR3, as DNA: TGTGCCAGCTCACAGGGGGCCAAAGGCTACACCTTC. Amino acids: CASSQGAKGYTF.

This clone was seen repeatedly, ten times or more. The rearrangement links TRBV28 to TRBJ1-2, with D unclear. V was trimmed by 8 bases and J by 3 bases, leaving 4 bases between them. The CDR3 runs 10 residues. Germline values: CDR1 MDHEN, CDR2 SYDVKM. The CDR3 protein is CASYYYGYTF. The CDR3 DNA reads TGTGCCAGCTACTACTATGGCTACACCTTC.

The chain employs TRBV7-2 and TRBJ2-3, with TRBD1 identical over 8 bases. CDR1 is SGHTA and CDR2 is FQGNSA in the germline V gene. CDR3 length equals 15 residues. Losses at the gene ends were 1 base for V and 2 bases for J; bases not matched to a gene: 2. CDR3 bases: TGTGCCAGCAGCTTAGGGACAGGGTCCACAGATACGCAGTATTTT. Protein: CASSLGTGSTDTQYF.

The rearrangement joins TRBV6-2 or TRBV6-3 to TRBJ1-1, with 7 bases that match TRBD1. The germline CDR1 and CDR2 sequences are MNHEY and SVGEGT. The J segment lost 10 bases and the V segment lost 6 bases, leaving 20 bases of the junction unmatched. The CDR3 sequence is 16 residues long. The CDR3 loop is CASSPDRTPIYHRAFF. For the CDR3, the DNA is TGTGCCAGCAGCCCGGACAGGACTCCAATCTACCACCGAGCTTTCTTT.

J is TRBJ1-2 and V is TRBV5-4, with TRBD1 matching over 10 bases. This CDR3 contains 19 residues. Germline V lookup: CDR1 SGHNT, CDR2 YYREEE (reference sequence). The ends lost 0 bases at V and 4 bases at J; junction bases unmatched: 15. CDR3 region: CASSLATGTGVLSPYGYTF. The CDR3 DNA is TGTGCCAGCAGCTTGGCCACCGGGACAGGGGTACTCAGTCCCTATGGCTACACCTTC.

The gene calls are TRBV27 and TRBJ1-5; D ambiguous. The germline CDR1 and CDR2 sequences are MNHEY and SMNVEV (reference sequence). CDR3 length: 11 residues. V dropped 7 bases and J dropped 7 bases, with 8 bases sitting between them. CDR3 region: CASTPRQPQHF. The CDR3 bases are TGTGCCAGCACCCCCAGACAGCCCCAGCATTTT.